The rows below give T cell receptor beta chains drawn from one sample of a study of neurological immune-mediated disorders. TCRdb called the 5' RACE reads again in MiXCR, with one record for every CDR3 protein. The sample consists of about 46,000 distinct CDR3 sequences, 4.5% of them appearing once. The source material was PBMCs. The receptors stem from a woman aged 55 to 70 with multiple sclerosis. Each CDR3 is given with its conserved first and last residue. D genes are given only for firm matches.

j_gene	d_gene	v_gene	CDR3aa
TRBJ2-3	NA	TRBV7-7	CASSLAWGDTQYF
TRBJ1-6	TRBD1	TRBV4-3	CASSQATGNSPLHF
TRBJ2-1	TRBD2	TRBV20-1	CSAPGLAENNEQFF
TRBJ2-2	NA	TRBV3-1	CASSQDSGTNTGELFF
TRBJ1-2	NA	TRBV10-3	CAIRPAPGADGYTF
TRBJ1-2	TRBD1	TRBV20-1	CSAREPTGTPYGYTF
TRBJ2-7	NA	TRBV11-3	CASSLDPAGAEQYF
TRBJ1-5	NA	TRBV7-2	CASSFSRVGNQPQHF
TRBJ2-5	NA	TRBV4-1	CASSQDLEETQYF
TRBJ1-5	NA	TRBV2	CASSASGGNQPQHF
TRBJ2-1	TRBD2	TRBV5-1	CASRPGTSGLNEQFF
TRBJ2-5	NA	TRBV7-2	CASSLGLGLAETQYF
TRBJ2-1	NA	TRBV6-1	CASSENWETGNEQFF
TRBJ2-1	TRBD2	TRBV9	CASSPGTSGSGFF
TRBJ1-1	NA	TRBV7-2	CASSLDREVAEAFF
TRBJ2-2	TRBD2	TRBV24-1	CATRAAGEHTGELFF
TRBJ1-1	NA	TRBV27	CASSFGDGTEAFF
TRBJ2-4	NA	TRBV5-6	CASASQDRENIQYF
TRBJ2-3	NA	TRBV6-6	CASSPGLYTQYF
TRBJ2-3	TRBD2	TRBV7-8	CASSSLAGAQYF
TRBJ1-5	NA	TRBV12-3/TRBV12-4	CASSLGRAREHF
TRBJ2-3	NA	TRBV20-1	CSARRTGTDTQYF
TRBJ1-4	TRBD1	TRBV5-1	CASSVQGGGNEKLFF
TRBJ2-1	TRBD2	TRBV12-3/TRBV12-4	CASPGRDNEQFF
TRBJ2-3	TRBD2	TRBV20-1	CSAHSGSTDTQYF
TRBJ2-4	NA	TRBV20-1	CSARPGEGASHIQYF
TRBJ2-2	NA	TRBV5-1	CASSLGRPNTGELFF
TRBJ2-2	TRBD2	TRBV20-1	CSARLAVLNTGELFF
TRBJ1-2	NA	TRBV11-2	CASSLDRGSYGYTF
TRBJ2-2	NA	TRBV4-3	CASSQLVRSPTGELFF
TRBJ2-5	TRBD1	TRBV5-1	CASSLVSGGLTETQYF
TRBJ2-7	NA	TRBV18	CASSSGGFYEQYF
TRBJ2-1	NA	TRBV20-1	CSARIEPSVDNEQFF
TRBJ2-5	NA	TRBV5-1	CASSLGQIQETQYF
TRBJ2-1	TRBD1	TRBV4-3	CASSQPGTGIREQFF
TRBJ2-7	NA	TRBV9	CASSVGSQATYEQYF